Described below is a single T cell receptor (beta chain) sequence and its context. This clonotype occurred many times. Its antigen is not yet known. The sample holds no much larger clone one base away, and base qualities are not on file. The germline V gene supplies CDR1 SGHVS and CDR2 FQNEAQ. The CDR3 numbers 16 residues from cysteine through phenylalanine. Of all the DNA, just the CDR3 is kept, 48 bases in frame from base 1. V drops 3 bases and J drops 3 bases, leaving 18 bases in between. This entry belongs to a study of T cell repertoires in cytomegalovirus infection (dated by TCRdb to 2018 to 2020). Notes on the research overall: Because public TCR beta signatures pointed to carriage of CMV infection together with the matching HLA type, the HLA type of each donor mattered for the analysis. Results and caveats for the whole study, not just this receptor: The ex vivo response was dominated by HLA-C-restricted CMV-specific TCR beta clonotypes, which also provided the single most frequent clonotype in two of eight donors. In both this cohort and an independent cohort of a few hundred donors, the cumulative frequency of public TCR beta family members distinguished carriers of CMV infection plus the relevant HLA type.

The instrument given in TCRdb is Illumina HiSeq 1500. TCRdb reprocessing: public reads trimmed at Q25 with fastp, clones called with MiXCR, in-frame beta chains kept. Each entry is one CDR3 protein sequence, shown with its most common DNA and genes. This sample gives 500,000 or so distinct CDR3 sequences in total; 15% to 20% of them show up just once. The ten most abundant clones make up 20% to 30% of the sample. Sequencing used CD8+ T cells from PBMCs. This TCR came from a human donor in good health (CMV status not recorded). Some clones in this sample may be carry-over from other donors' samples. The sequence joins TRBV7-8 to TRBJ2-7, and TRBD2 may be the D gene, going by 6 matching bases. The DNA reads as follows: TGTGCCAGCAGCTTGGGTCGGGGGTCCCCCCTCTACGAGCAGTACTTC. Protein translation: CASSLGRGSPLYEQYF. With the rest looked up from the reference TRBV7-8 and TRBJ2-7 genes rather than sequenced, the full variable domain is GAGVSQSPRYKVAKRGQDVALRCDPISGHVSLFWYQQALGQGPEFLTYFQNEAQLDKSGLPSDRFFAERPEGSVSTLKIQRTQQEDSAVYLCASSLGRGSPLYEQYFGPGTRLTVT.